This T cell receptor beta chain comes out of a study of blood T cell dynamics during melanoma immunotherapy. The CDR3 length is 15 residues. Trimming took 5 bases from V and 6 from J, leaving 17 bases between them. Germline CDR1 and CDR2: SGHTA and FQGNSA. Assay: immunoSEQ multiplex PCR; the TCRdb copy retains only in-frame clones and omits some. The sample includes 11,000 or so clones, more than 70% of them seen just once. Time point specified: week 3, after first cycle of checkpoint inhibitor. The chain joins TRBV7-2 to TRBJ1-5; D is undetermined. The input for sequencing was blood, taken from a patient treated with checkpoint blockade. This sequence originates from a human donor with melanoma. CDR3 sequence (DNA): TGTGCCAGCAGCCACAACTTGGCCGGTGTTCAGCCCCAGCATTTT. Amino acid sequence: CASSHNLAGVQPQHF.